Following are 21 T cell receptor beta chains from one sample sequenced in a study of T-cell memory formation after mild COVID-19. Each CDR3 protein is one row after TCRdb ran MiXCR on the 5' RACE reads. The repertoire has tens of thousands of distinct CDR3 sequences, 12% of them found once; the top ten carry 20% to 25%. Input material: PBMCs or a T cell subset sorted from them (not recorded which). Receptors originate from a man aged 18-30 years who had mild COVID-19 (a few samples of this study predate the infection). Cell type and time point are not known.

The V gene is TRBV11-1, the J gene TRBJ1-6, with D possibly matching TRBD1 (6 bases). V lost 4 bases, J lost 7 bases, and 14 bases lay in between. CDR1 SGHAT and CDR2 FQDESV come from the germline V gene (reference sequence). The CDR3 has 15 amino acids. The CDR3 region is CASSSVGQGNSPLHF. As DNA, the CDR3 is TGTGCCAGCAGCTCTGTTGGTCAGGGGAATTCACCCCTCCACTTT.

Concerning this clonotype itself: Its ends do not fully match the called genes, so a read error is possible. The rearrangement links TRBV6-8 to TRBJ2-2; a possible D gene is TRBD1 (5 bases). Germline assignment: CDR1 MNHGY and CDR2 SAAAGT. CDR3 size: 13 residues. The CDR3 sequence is CASSYSDTVELFF. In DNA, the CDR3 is TGTGCCAGCAGTTACTCGGACACCGTGGAGCTGTTTTTT.

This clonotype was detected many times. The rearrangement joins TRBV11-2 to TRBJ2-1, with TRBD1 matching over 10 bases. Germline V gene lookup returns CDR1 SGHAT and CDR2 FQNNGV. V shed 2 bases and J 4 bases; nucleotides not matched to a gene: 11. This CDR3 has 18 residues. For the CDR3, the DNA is TGTGCCAGCAGCTTATTTGGTCGGGACAGGGGTTCGTACAATGAGCAGTTCTTC. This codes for CASSLFGRDRGSYNEQFF. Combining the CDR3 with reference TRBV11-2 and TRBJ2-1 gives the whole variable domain EAGVAQSPRYKIIEKRQSVAFWCNPISGHATLYWYQQILGQGPKLLIQFQNNGVVDDSQLPKDRFSAERLKGVDSTLKIQPAKLEDSAVYLCASSLFGRDRGSYNEQFFGPGTRLTVL.

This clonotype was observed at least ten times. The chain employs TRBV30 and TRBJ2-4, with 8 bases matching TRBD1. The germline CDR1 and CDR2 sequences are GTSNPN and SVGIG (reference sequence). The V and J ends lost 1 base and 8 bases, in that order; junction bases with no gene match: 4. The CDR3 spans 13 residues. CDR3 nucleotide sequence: TGTGCCTGGAGTGCAGGGGGCAGGGACATTCAGTACTTC. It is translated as CAWSAGGRDIQYF.

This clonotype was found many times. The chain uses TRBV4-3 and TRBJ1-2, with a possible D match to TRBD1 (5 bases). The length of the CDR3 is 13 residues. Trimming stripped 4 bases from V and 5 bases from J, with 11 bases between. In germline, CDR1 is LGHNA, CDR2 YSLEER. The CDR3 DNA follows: TGCGCCAGCAGCCCCGGGGCGGGTTATGGCTACACCTTC. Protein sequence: CASSPGAGYGYTF.

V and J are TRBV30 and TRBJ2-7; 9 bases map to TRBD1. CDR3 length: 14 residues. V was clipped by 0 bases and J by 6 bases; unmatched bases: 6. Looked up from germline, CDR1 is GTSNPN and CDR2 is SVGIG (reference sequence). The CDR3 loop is CAWSVLTGGREQYF. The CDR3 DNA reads TGTGCCTGGAGTGTACTGACAGGGGGACGCGAGCAGTACTTC.

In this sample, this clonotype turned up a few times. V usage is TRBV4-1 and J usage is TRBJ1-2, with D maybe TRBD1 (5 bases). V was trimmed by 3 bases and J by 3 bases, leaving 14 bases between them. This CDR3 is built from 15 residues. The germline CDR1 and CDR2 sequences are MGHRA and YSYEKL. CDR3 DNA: TGCGCCAGCAGCCAGGAAGGGGCAGACCACTATGGCTACACCTTC. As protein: CASSQEGADHYGYTF.

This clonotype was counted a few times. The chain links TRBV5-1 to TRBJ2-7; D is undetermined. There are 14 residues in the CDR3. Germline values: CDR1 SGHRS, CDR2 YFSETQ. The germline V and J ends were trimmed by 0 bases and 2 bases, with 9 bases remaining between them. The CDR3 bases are TGCGCCAGCAGCTTGGTAGGCAGAACCTACGAGCAGTACTTC. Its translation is CASSLVGRTYEQYF.

CDR3 nucleotide sequence: TGCGCCAGCAGCCAAGATGTGGAGCGGGGATCACCCCTCCACTTT. Its protein is CASSQDVERGSPLHF. The chain recombines TRBV4-3 with TRBJ1-6; D is unclear. Looked up from germline, CDR1 is LGHNA and CDR2 is YSLEER. V dropped 0 bases and J dropped 10 bases, with 13 bases sitting between them. This CDR3 spans 15 amino acids.

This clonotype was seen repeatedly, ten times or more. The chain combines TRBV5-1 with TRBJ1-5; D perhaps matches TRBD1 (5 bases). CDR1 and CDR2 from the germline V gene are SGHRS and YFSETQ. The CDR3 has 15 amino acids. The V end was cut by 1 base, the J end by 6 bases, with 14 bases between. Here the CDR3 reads CASSLYGGYSQPQHF. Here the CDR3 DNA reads TGCGCCAGCAGCTTGTATGGGGGATACAGTCAGCCCCAGCATTTT. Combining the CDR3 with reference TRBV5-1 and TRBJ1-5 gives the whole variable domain KAGVTQTPRYLIKTRGQQVTLSCSPISGHRSVSWYQQTPGQGLQFLFEYFSETQRNKGNFPGRFSGRQFSNSRSEMNVSTLELGDSALYLCASSLYGGYSQPQHFGDGTRLSIL.

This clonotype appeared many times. The CDR3 DNA sequence: TGCGCCAGCAGCGGGCTCTCTGGGGCCAACGTCCTGACTTTC. This translates into CASSGLSGANVLTF. V usage is TRBV4-3 and J usage is TRBJ2-6, with D unresolved. CDR1 and CDR2 (germline): LGHNA, YSLEER. Trimming removed 5 bases at V and 0 bases at J, with 5 bases between. The CDR3 extends over 14 amino acids.

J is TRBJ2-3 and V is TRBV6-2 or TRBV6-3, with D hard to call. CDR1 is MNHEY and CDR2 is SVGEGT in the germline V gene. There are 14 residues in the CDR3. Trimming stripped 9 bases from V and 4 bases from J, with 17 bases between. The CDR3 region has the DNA TGTGCCAGTCAAGTTACAGACTGGGCAGATACGCAGTATTTT. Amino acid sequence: CASQVTDWADTQYF.

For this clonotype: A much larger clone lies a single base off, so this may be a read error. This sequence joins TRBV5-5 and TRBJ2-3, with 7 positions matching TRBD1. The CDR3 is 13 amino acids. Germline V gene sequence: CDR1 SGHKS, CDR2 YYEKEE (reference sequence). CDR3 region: CASSLTGTDKQYF. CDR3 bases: TGTGCCAGCAGCTTAACAGGGACAGATAAGCAGTATTTT. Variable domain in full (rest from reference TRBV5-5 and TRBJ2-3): DAGVTQSPTHLIKTRGQQVTLRCSPISGHKSVSWYQQVLGQGPQFIFQYYEKEERGRGNFPDRFSARQFPNYSSELNVNALLLGDSALYLCASSLTGTDKQYFGPGTRLTVL.

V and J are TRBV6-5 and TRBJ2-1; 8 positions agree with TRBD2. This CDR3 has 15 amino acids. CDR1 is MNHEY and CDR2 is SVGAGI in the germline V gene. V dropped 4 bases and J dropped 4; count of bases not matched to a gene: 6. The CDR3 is CASSLAGLGYNEQFF. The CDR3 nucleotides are TGTGCCAGCAGTTTAGCGGGGTTGGGTTACAATGAGCAGTTCTTC.

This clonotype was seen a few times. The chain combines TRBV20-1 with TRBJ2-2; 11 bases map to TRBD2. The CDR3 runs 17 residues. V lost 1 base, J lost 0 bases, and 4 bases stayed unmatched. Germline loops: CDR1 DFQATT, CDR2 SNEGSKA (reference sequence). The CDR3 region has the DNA TGCAGTGCTAGAGCCGTGACTAGCGGGGCGAACACCGGGGAGCTGTTTTTT. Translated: CSARAVTSGANTGELFF.

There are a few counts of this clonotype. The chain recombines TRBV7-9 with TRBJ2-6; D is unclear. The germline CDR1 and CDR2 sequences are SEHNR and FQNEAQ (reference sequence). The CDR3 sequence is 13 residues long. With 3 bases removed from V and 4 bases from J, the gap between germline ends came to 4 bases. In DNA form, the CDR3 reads TGTGCCAGCAGCTTCGCCGGGGCCAACGTCCTGACTTTC. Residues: CASSFAGANVLTF.

CDR3 residues: CASSLADRQGTQYF. The CDR3, as DNA: TGCGCCAGCAGCTTGGCCGACAGGCAGGGGACCCAGTACTTC. The chain uses TRBV5-1 and TRBJ2-5; D may be TRBD1 (6 bases). Between the trimmed V and J ends, which lost 0 bases and 7 bases, there was a span of 13 bases. The CDR3 runs 14 residues. Germline CDR1 and CDR2: SGHRS and YFSETQ.

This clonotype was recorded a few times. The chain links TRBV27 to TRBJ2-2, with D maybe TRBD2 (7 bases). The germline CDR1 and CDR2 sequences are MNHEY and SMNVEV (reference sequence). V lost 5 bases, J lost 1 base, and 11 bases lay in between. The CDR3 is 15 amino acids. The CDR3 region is CASSLRGGNTGELFF. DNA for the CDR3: TGTGCCAGCAGTCTGAGGGGGGGGAACACCGGGGAGCTGTTTTTT.

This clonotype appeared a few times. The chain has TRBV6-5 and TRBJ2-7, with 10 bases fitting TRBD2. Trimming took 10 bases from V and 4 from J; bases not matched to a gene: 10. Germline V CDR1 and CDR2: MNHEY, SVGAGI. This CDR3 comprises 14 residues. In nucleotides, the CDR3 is TGTGCCACGCACAATAGCGGGGGGCGTTACGAGCAGTACTTC. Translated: CATHNSGGRYEQYF.

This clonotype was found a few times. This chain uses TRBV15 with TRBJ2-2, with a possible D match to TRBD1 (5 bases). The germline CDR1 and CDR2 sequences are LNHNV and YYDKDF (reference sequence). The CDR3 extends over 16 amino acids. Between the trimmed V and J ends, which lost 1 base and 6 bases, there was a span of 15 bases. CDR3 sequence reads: CATSRVGQGLAGELFF. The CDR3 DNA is TGTGCCACCAGCAGAGTAGGGCAGGGCTTGGCCGGGGAGCTGTTTTTT.

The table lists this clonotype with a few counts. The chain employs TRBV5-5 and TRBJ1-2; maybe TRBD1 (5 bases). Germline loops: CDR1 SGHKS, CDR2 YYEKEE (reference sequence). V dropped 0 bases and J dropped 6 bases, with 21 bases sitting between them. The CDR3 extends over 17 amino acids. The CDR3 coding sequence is TGTGCCAGCAGCTTGGTAAGGTGGGCAGGCAGGGAGCATGGCTACACCTTC. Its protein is CASSLVRWAGREHGYTF.